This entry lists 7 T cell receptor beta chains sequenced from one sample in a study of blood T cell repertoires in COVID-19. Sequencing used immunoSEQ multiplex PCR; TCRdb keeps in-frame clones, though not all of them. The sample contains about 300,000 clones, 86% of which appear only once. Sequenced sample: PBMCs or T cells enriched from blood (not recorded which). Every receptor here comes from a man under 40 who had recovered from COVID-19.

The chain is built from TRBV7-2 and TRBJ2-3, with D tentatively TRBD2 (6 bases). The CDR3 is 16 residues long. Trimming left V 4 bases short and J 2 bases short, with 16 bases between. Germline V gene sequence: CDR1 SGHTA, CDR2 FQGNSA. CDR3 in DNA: TGTGCCAGCAGCTCCGGGCTAGCGTTTTCCACAGATACGCAGTATTTT. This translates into CASSSGLAFSTDTQYF.

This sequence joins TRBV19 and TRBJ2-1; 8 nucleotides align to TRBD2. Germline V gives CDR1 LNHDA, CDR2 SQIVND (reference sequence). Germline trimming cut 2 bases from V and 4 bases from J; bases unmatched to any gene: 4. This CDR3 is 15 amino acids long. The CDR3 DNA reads TGTGCCAGTAGTATATTGACGGGGGGGTACAATGAGCAGTTCTTC. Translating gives CASSILTGGYNEQFF.

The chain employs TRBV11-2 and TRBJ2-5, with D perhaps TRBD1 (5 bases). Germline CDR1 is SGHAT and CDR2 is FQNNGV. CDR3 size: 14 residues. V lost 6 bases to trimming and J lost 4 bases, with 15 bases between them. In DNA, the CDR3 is TGTGCCAGCAGGTCATTGGGTCAGGGAGAGACCCAGTACTTC. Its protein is CASRSLGQGETQYF.

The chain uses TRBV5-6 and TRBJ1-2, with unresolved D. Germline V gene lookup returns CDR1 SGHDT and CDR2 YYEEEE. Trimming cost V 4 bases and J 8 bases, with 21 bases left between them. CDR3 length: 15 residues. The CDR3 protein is CASSNTRSTVGGYTF. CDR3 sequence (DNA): TGTGCCAGCAGCAACACGCGGAGTACGGTCGGCGGCTACACCTTC.

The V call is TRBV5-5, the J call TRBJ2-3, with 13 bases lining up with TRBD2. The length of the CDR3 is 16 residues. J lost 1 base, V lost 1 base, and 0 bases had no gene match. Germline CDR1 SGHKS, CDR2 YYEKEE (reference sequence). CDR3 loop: CASSLTSGRGTDTQYF. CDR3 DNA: TGTGCCAGCAGCTTGACTAGCGGGAGGGGCACAGATACGCAGTATTTT.

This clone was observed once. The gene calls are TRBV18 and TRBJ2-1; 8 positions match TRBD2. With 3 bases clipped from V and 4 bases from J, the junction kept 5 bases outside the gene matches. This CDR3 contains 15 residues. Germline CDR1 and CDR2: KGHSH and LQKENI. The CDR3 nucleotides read TGTGCCAGCTCACCCGGACGGGGGGGTTACAATGAGCAGTTCTTC. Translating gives CASSPGRGGYNEQFF.

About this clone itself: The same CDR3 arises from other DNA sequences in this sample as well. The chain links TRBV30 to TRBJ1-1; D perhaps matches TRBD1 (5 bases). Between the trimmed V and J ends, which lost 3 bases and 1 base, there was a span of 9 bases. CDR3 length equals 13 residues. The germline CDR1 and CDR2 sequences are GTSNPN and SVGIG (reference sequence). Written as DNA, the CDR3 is TGTGCCTGGAGCTCCCAGGGGAACACTGAAGCTTTCTTT. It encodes CAWSSQGNTEAFF.